The T cell receptor (beta chain) described here comes from a study of OX40 agonist ivuxolimab in advanced cancers. The V gene's germline CDR1 is MDHEN and CDR2 SYDVKM. The CDR3 is made up of 14 amino acids. This clone was found once. Compared with germline, one end of the junction differs, possibly owing to a read error. Assay used: immunoSEQ multiplex PCR; TCRdb lists only in-frame clones, some missing. The table lists 30,000 or so clones, 70% to 85% of them singletons. Sequenced here: CD4+ or CD8+ T cells sorted from blood, sampled in a trial of the OX40 agonist ivuxolimab. This clonotype originated in an adult with an advanced solid tumor such as melanoma, head and neck, liver or kidney cancer. The V gene is TRBV28, the J gene TRBJ1-5; D not certain. CDR3 loop: CAGRRGGSSQPQHF. DNA for the CDR3: TGTGCCGGCAGACGAGGAGGCAGTAGTCAGCCCCAGCATTTT.